The 3 T cell receptor beta chains reported below all come from one sample, sequenced in a study of regulatory T cells in long-lasting Graves disease. Specified time point: newly diagnosed GD, antithyroid drugs for less than 3 months. Isolated PBMC RNA provided the starting material for the TCR library. Libraries of TCR beta came from iRepertoire HTBI primers plus Arm-PCR of CDR3 regions. Via MiXCR, TCRdb re-called the multiplex PCR reads, giving one row per CDR3 protein. The data contain 360,000 or so distinct CDR3 sequences, around 15% of them seen just once; the ten biggest clones take up less than 35%. These data also featured in a second study, about T cells in Graves' hyperthyroidism and ophthalmopathy.

The source was peripheral blood mononuclear cells (PBMCs), collected at new diagnosis, from a patient treated with antithyroid drugs. These receptors were obtained from a man in his forties with Graves disease.

This sequence joins TRBV6-2 or TRBV6-3 and TRBJ2-5, with 7 positions matching TRBD1. The CDR3 runs to 14 residues. Unmatched junction bases numbered 7, after V lost 5 bases and J lost 4 bases. Germline V lookup: CDR1 MNHEY, CDR2 SVGEGT. Here the CDR3 reads CASSLRQGRETQYF. Here the CDR3 DNA reads TGTGCCAGCAGTCTCCGACAGGGTCGAGAGACCCAGTACTTC.

This clonotype was observed a few times. This rearrangement joins TRBV4-3 to TRBJ2-3, with TRBD1 matching over 9 bases. V shed 0 bases and J 0 bases; nucleotides not matched to a gene: 4. CDR1 LGHNA and CDR2 YSLEER come from the germline V gene. The CDR3 is 17 amino acids. The CDR3 protein is CASSQDGQGTSTDTQYF. The CDR3 nucleotides are TGCGCCAGCAGCCAAGATGGACAGGGGACTAGCACAGATACGCAGTATTTT.

At least ten counts were recorded for this clonotype. This chain connects TRBV12-3 or TRBV12-4 to TRBJ2-7; D is possibly TRBD1 (5 bases). This CDR3 comprises 12 residues. Between the trimmed V and J ends, which lost 2 bases and 6 bases, there was a span of 8 bases. The CDR3 loop reads CASSLLGVEQYF. DNA of the CDR3: TGTGCCAGCAGTTTATTAGGGGTCGAGCAGTACTTC.